The 21 T cell receptor beta chains below were found in one sample sequenced in a study of shared clonotypes between healthy human individuals. Measured with immunoSEQ multiplex PCR; TCRdb has only the in-frame clones, and not every one. The repertoire holds about 2.3 million clones, 92% seen once, with approximately 0.39% in the top ten. Material: naive CD4+ T cells from PBMCs. Subset meaning: CD45RA+ positively selected. The receptors stem from a man aged 18 to 29 in good health. Some clones in this sample may be carry-over from other donors' samples.

This chain links TRBV23-1 with TRBJ2-7; 10 positions match TRBD1. TRBV23-1 is filed as an ORF, its function uncertain. V shed 3 bases, J shed 1 base, and the junction held 6 bases outside the gene matches. This CDR3 has 16 residues. For the CDR3, the DNA is TGCGCCAGCAGTCACCCGGACAGGGGGAATTCCTACGAGCAGTACTTC. It encodes CASSHPDRGNSYEQYF.

The V and J genes are TRBV7-7 and TRBJ1-2; weak D call: TRBD1 (6 bases). Germline V gives CDR1 SSHAT, CDR2 FNYEAQ (reference sequence). The length of the CDR3 is 13 residues. The V end was cut by 5 bases, the J end by 4 bases, with 11 bases between. As DNA, the CDR3 is TGTGCCAGCAGCCCTGACAGGCTCTATGGCTACACCTTC. Protein sequence: CASSPDRLYGYTF.

To note about this clone: Within the sample, other DNA sequences also encode this same CDR3. The chain is built from TRBV27 and TRBJ2-3; no definite D call. This CDR3 contains 14 residues. Deletions cut 0 bases from V and 0 bases from J, with 4 bases between. Germline loops: CDR1 MNHEY, CDR2 SMNVEV (reference sequence). The CDR3 coding sequence is TGTGCCAGCAGTTTATCGAGAAGCACAGATACGCAGTATTTT. The encoded protein is CASSLSRSTDTQYF.

The V call is TRBV15, the J call TRBJ2-7; the D gene is possibly TRBD2 (5 bases). This CDR3 is built from 17 residues. V lost 0 bases and J lost 12, with 27 bases in between. Germline CDR1 LNHNV, CDR2 YYDKDF (reference sequence). DNA for the CDR3: TGTGCCACCAGCAGAGATTTTTTTGCGGAACCTCTACGGGAACTGTACTTC. It is translated as CATSRDFFAEPLRELYF. Based on the CDR3 plus reference TRBV15 and TRBJ2-7, the full variable domain is DAMVIQNPRYQVTQFGKPVTLSCSQTLNHNVMYWYQQKSSQAPKLLFHYYDKDFNNEADTPDNFQSRRPNTSFCFLDIRSPGLGDTAMYLCATSRDFFAEPLRELYFGPGTRLTVT.

As to this clone: At the DNA level, this CDR3 is encoded by other sequences in the same sample as well. V and J are TRBV6-5 and TRBJ1-1; no firm D call. CDR3 size: 15 residues. Per germline, CDR1 MNHEY and CDR2 SVGAGI. The V end was cut by 0 bases, the J end by 0 bases, with 8 bases between. For the CDR3, the DNA is TGTGCCAGCAGTTACTCTGGCACCATGAACACTGAAGCTTTCTTT. Its protein is CASSYSGTMNTEAFF.

This chain connects TRBV29-1 to TRBJ2-7; D call uncertain. The CDR3 sequence is 10 residues long. The germline gives CDR1 SQVTM, CDR2 ANQGSEA. V lost 5 bases and J lost 5, with 7 bases in between. DNA of the CDR3: TGCAGCGTTCAGAGTGACGAGCAGTACTTC. This codes for CSVQSDEQYF.

The rearrangement joins TRBV28 to TRBJ1-2; D is possibly TRBD1 (5 bases). Germline lookup yields CDR1 MDHEN and CDR2 SYDVKM. V was shortened by 8 bases and J by 8 bases, with 18 bases between the two germline ends. The length of the CDR3 is 13 residues. CDR3 nucleotides: TGTGCCAGCGCGGTTTGGGGGAGGTCGGGCTACACCTTC. It codes for CASAVWGRSGYTF.

The rearrangement joins TRBV2 to TRBJ2-7; 10 positions agree with TRBD2. Germline V lookup: CDR1 SNHLY, CDR2 FYNNEI. CDR3 size: 13 residues. The J segment lost 4 bases and the V segment lost 7 bases, leaving 4 bases of the junction unmatched. For the CDR3, the DNA is TGTGCCAGCAATGAGCGGGAGGGGTACGAGCAGTACTTC. Translation: CASNEREGYEQYF.

J is TRBJ2-1 and V is TRBV18, with TRBD2 matching 10 bases. The CDR3 runs to 17 residues. Germline assignment: CDR1 KGHSH and CDR2 LQKENI. Trimming cost V 3 bases and J 4 bases; bases outside gene matches: 9. This CDR3 is CASSPRAWTSGYNEQFF. CDR3 DNA: TGTGCCAGCTCACCCCGAGCCTGGACTAGCGGTTACAATGAGCAGTTCTTC.

V usage is TRBV11-3 and J usage is TRBJ1-6; D perhaps matches TRBD1 (5 bases). The V end lost 5 bases, the J end lost 7 bases, and 12 bases lay between the germline ends. The V gene's germline CDR1 is SGHNT and CDR2 YENEEA. The CDR3 consists of 14 residues. The CDR3 DNA reads as TGTGCCAGCAGCCCAGGGACCTTGAATTCACCCCTCCACTTT. It encodes CASSPGTLNSPLHF.

This clone is a singleton in its sample. The chain combines TRBV4-3 with TRBJ2-7, with D possibly called TRBD1 or TRBD2 (5 bases each). The V gene lost 2 bases and the J gene lost 8 bases, with 22 bases spanning the gap. This CDR3 contains 16 residues. Per germline, CDR1 LGHNA and CDR2 YSLEER. The CDR3 spells CASSQSGDPSFSKQYF. In nucleotides, the CDR3 is TGCGCCAGCAGCCAAAGTGGGGACCCATCCTTTAGCAAGCAGTACTTC.

The rearrangement joins TRBV19 to TRBJ1-5, with D uncertain. CDR3 size: 15 residues. The germline V gene has CDR1 LNHDA and CDR2 SQIVND (reference sequence). Trimming took 10 bases from V and 3 from J, leaving 19 bases between them. The CDR3 region is CATTKTGDHNQPQHF. In nucleotides, the CDR3 is TGTGCCACTACGAAGACGGGCGATCACAATCAGCCCCAGCATTTT.

The chain joins TRBV18 to TRBJ2-5; D gene unclear. The CDR3 spans 14 residues. The germline V and J ends were trimmed by 3 bases and 4 bases, with 12 bases remaining between them. Germline V gives CDR1 KGHSH, CDR2 LQKENI. The CDR3 region is CASSPQRESETQYF. DNA of the CDR3: TGTGCCAGCTCACCCCAGCGCGAATCAGAGACCCAGTACTTC.

J is TRBJ2-7 and V is TRBV10-3, with 7 bases aligning to TRBD2. The CDR3 has 17 amino acids. V shed 0 bases and J 2 bases; nucleotides not matched to a gene: 10. CDR1 is ENHRY and CDR2 is SYGVKD in the germline V gene. CDR3 bases: TGTGCCATCAGTGAGTCTTCGCCTAGCGGAAGGGCCTACGAGCAGTACTTC. It is translated as CAISESSPSGRAYEQYF.

The chain combines TRBV28 with TRBJ1-1; D unclear. The CDR3 is made up of 11 amino acids. Germline assignment: CDR1 MDHEN and CDR2 SYDVKM. V was trimmed by 9 bases and J by 2 bases, leaving 7 bases between them. The CDR3 coding sequence is TGTGCCAGTAAATATAACACTGAAGCTTTCTTT. Translated: CASKYNTEAFF.

The V gene is TRBV7-3, the J gene TRBJ1-5, with TRBD1 as a possible D gene (6 bases). The CDR3 runs 13 residues. V was pared by 0 bases and J by 9 bases, with 9 bases between. From germline, CDR1 is SGHTA and CDR2 FQGTGA. The CDR3 loop reads CASSLTRGTPQHF. DNA of the CDR3: TGTGCCAGCAGCTTAACAAGGGGGACGCCCCAGCATTTT.

This clone is a singleton in its sample. The J gene is TRBJ2-2, the V gene TRBV5-1; possible D gene TRBD1, 5 bases. This CDR3 has 15 residues. Trimming pared 4 bases from V and 7 bases from J, leaving 17 bases between. Germline V gene lookup returns CDR1 SGHRS and CDR2 YFSETQ. This CDR3 reads CASSRTRVFGGELFF. The CDR3 DNA reads TGCGCCAGCAGCCGTACCAGGGTGTTCGGCGGGGAGCTGTTTTTT.

The chain combines TRBV4-3 with TRBJ2-7, with D unresolved. V was pared by 0 bases and J by 3 bases, with 30 bases between. Germline V lookup: CDR1 LGHNA, CDR2 YSLEER. This CDR3 is built from 21 residues. The CDR3: CASSQEVPPSSRRASNYEQYF. CDR3 coding DNA: TGCGCCAGCAGCCAAGAGGTCCCACCTTCTTCCCGAAGGGCTTCCAACTACGAGCAGTACTTC.

The table lists this clone with a count of one. The V and J genes are TRBV9 and TRBJ1-2; a possible D gene is TRBD1 (5 bases). There are 15 residues in the CDR3. In germline, CDR1 is SGDLS, CDR2 YYNGEE. The V end lost 3 bases, the J end lost 0 bases, and 12 bases lay between the germline ends. CDR3 residues: CASSARDQANYGYTF. For the CDR3, the DNA is TGTGCCAGCAGCGCCCGGGACCAAGCTAACTATGGCTACACCTTC.

This chain uses TRBV30 with TRBJ2-5; 11 bases fit TRBD2. V was clipped by 3 bases and J by 11 bases; unmatched bases: 20. The germline CDR1 and CDR2 sequences are GTSNPN and SVGIG (reference sequence). CDR3 size: 17 residues. The CDR3 sequence: CAWSLSVGLAVSREQYF. The CDR3 DNA reads TGTGCCTGGAGCCTCTCGGTGGGACTAGCGGTTTCAAGGGAGCAGTACTTC.

The chain carries TRBV30 and TRBJ2-2; tentative D call: TRBD1 (6 bases). This CDR3 comprises 13 residues. V was trimmed by 4 bases and J by 4 bases, leaving 10 bases between them. Germline CDR1 reads GTSNPN; CDR2 reads SVGIG (reference sequence). This chain's CDR3 is CAWMGAVTGELFF. DNA for the CDR3: TGTGCCTGGATGGGGGCGGTCACCGGGGAGCTGTTTTTT.